These T cell receptor beta chains were read from a single sample in a study of shared clonotypes between healthy human individuals. TCRdb keeps only in-frame clones here, not all; method: immunoSEQ multiplex PCR. This sample has around 2.3 million clones; under 97% occur once, and the top ten carry roughly 0.13%. Input material: naive CD4+ T cells sorted from blood. The receptors come from a man aged 18 to 29 in good health. Both conserved end residues are part of each CDR3. The D gene is left open where the match is weak. Not all rows give a size; the values are once, few, many and, for expanded clones, a class.

.,.,14,TRBJ1-2,TRBV30,CARSDWRGRSGYTF,TGTGCCCGCTCGGACTGGCGGGGGCGAAGTGGCTACACCTTC
.,TRBD1,15,TRBJ2-5,TRBV5-4,CASSAGQGAPETQYF,TGTGCCAGCAGCGCGGGCCAGGGGGCTCCAGAGACCCAGTACTTC
once,TRBD2,15,TRBJ2-7,TRBV10-3,CAISDQLAGAYEQYF,TGTGCCATCAGTGATCAACTAGCGGGCGCCTACGAGCAGTACTTC
.,TRBD1,15,TRBJ2-3,TRBV11-3,CASSLGNRGTDTQYF,TGTGCCAGCAGCTTAGGAAACAGGGGTACAGATACGCAGTATTTT
.,.,16,TRBJ2-2,TRBV7-2,CASSLMGALGTGELFF,TGTGCCAGCAGCTTGATGGGAGCGCTCGGGACCGGGGAGCTGTTTTTT
.,.,15,TRBJ2-5,TRBV9,CASSPLEGLQETQYF,TGTGCCAGCAGCCCCCTTGAAGGCCTCCAAGAGACCCAGTACTTC
.,TRBD1,15,TRBJ2-3,TRBV5-1,CASRRQGTSTDTQYF,TGCGCCAGCAGGCGACAGGGAACTAGCACAGATACGCAGTATTTT
.,.,14,TRBJ1-2,TRBV25-1,CASSELGDERGYTF,TGTGCCAGCAGTGAATTGGGGGATGAGAGGGGCTACACCTTC
.,.,12,TRBJ1-3,TRBV7-3,CASSHRIGPLFF,TGTGCCAGCAGCCATCGAATTGGGCCTCTCTTTTTT
.,TRBD2,15,TRBJ2-1,TRBV9,CASSALAGGYNEQFF,TGTGCCAGCAGCGCATTAGCGGGGGGGTACAATGAGCAGTTCTTC
.,.,15,TRBJ2-7,TRBV13,CASSLASGRGGEQYF,TGTGCCAGCAGCTTAGCGTCGGGGAGAGGGGGCGAGCAGTACTTC
.,TRBD2,14,TRBJ2-3,TRBV29-1,CSVETSGSTDTQYF,TGCAGCGTTGAGACTAGCGGGAGCACAGATACGCAGTATTTT
.,.,15,TRBJ2-5,TRBV4-1,CASSQDTGSLETQYF,TGCGCCAGCAGCCAAGACACCGGATCGCTAGAGACCCAGTACTTC
.,.,15,TRBJ1-3,TRBV5-1,CASSLGGDSGNTIYF,TGCGCCAGCAGCTTGGGGGGAGACTCTGGAAACACCATATATTTT
.,.,14,TRBJ2-7,TRBV9,CASSVADWEREQYF,TGTGCCAGCAGCGTAGCTGATTGGGAGCGCGAGCAGTACTTC
.,.,12,TRBJ1-1,TRBV30,CAWSPQGPKAFF,TGTGCCTGGAGCCCGCAGGGCCCCAAGGCTTTCTTT
.,.,13,TRBJ2-7,TRBV6-6,CASSYTRGGEQYF,TGTGCCAGCAGTTACACCAGGGGAGGCGAGCAGTACTTC
.,TRBD2,16,TRBJ2-1,TRBV4-1,CASSLNPSGRDNEQFF,TGCGCCAGCAGCCTGAACCCGAGCGGGAGAGACAATGAGCAGTTCTTC
.,TRBD2,14,TRBJ2-3,TRBV11-2,CASSRTRSTDTQYF,TGTGCCAGCAGCCGGACTAGGAGCACAGATACGCAGTATTTT
.,TRBD2,14,TRBJ2-7,TRBV6-5,CASSYSRLAHEQYF,TGTGCCAGCAGTTACTCCCGACTAGCCCACGAGCAGTACTTC
.,TRBD1,14,TRBJ1-6,TRBV19,CASSTDRGLSPLHF,TGTGCCAGTAGTACTGACAGGGGGCTGTCACCCCTCCACTTT
once,.,13,TRBJ2-7,TRBV7-2,CASSPRDTYEQYF,TGTGCCAGCAGCCCGAGAGATACCTACGAGCAGTACTTC